The 2 T cell receptor beta chains reported below all come from one sample, sequenced in a study of blood T cell repertoires in COVID-19. Repertoires were generated with immunoSEQ multiplex PCR, while TCRdb's copy carries only in-frame clones and drops some. Seen here are some 300,000 clones, 85% to 90% observed once, and the top ten hold 2.5% to 3.5%. Sequencing was performed on PBMCs or T cells enriched from blood (not recorded which). The receptors were gathered from a woman in her fifties or sixties who had been exposed to COVID-19.

This clone was observed a handful of times. The chain couples TRBV19 to TRBJ1-2, with D unresolved. The V gene's germline CDR1 is LNHDA and CDR2 SQIVND (reference sequence). V shed 5 bases and J shed 2 bases, with 3 bases lying between them. This CDR3 is 11 amino acids long. This CDR3 is CASSVNYGYTF. For the CDR3, the DNA is TGTGCCAGTAGTGTAAACTATGGCTACACCTTC. Full variable domain (rest looked up from reference TRBV19 and TRBJ1-2): DGGITQSPKYLFRKEGQNVTLSCEQNLNHDAMYWYRQDPGQGLRLIYYSQIVNDFQKGDIAEGYSVSREKKESFPLTVTSAQKNPTAFYLCASSVNYGYTFGSGTRLTVV.

This clone appeared once. The chain employs TRBV7-9 and TRBJ2-3, with 7 bases identical to TRBD2. The V gene end was trimmed by 0 bases and the J gene end by 4 bases; junction bases not matched to a gene: 10. Germline V CDR1 and CDR2: SEHNR, FQNEAQ (reference sequence). This CDR3 is 17 amino acids long. The CDR3 nucleotides are TGTGCCAGCAGCTTAGCGAAGGGGACTACTAGCTCAGATACGCAGTATTTT. Protein product: CASSLAKGTTSSDTQYF.